The 28 T cell receptor beta chains in this list originate from one sample, sequenced in a study of CD8 T cells in Susac syndrome. An amount of RNA that ranged from roughly 0.5 to 1 ug was reverse transcribed with random hexamers. A single record per CDR3 protein comes from TCRdb applying MiXCR to the immunoSEQ multiplex PCR reads. The table has about 120,000 distinct CDR3 sequences, about nine tenths seen once. Specimen: CD4+ T cells from PBMCs. Every receptor here comes from a human donor in good health.

The chain combines TRBV7-8 with TRBJ2-1, with no clear D. With 7 bases removed from V and 8 bases from J, the gap between germline ends came to 12 bases. The CDR3 consists of 12 residues. Germline V gene lookup returns CDR1 SGHVS and CDR2 FQNEAQ. The CDR3 DNA follows: TGTGCCAGCACTTTAACTCGGGATGAGCAGTTCTTC. Residues: CASTLTRDEQFF.

Here the CDR3 DNA reads TGTGCCAGCAGCCCCCGGGCGGGACGGTACGAGCAGTACTTC. Its translation is CASSPRAGRYEQYF. This sequence joins TRBV14 and TRBJ2-7; D possibly corresponds to TRBD2 (6 bases). CDR3 length: 14 amino acids. Germline V gene lookup returns CDR1 SGHDN and CDR2 FVKESK. The germline V and J ends were trimmed by 4 bases and 4 bases, with 14 bases remaining between them.

The chain carries TRBV5-4 and TRBJ2-2, with 9 positions matching TRBD1. The CDR3 has 15 amino acids. The V segment lost 1 base and the J segment 5 bases; nucleotides outside the gene matches: 3. Germline V gene sequence: CDR1 SGHNT, CDR2 YYREEE (reference sequence). The CDR3 region is CASSLFGQGTGELFF. CDR3 DNA sequence: TGTGCCAGCAGCTTGTTCGGACAGGGGACCGGGGAGCTGTTTTTT.

This clonotype appeared once. This CDR3 reads CASIGTRNTGELFF. The CDR3 region has the DNA TGTGCCAGCATCGGGACAAGGAACACCGGGGAGCTGTTTTTT. This chain uses TRBV6-2 or TRBV6-3 with TRBJ2-2, with a possible D match to TRBD1 (6 bases). Trimming removed 7 bases from V and 1 base from J, with 10 bases in between. Germline assignment: CDR1 MNHEY and CDR2 SVGEGT. The CDR3 extends over 14 amino acids.

This clonotype occurred once. The chain links TRBV5-1 to TRBJ2-3; 11 bases line up with TRBD1. The CDR3 covers 14 residues. The germline V gene encodes CDR1 SGHRS and CDR2 YFSETQ. The trim removed 7 bases at V and 4 bases at J, leaving 5 bases unmatched. CDR3 DNA sequence: TGCGCCAGCGGGCCGGGACAGGGGGCAGATACGCAGTATTTT. The encoded protein is CASGPGQGADTQYF.

The CDR3 sequence: CASTIPGLYGYTF. The CDR3, as DNA: TGTGCCAGCACAATCCCGGGCCTCTATGGCTACACCTTC. The rearrangement uses TRBV7-2 and TRBJ1-2; D gene uncertain. The germline V and J ends were trimmed by 7 bases and 4 bases, with 13 bases remaining between them. CDR3 length: 13 residues. Germline-derived CDR1 and CDR2 are SGHTA and FQGNSA.

This clonotype came up once. The rearrangement uses TRBV6-5 and TRBJ1-3; tentative D call: TRBD1 (6 bases). This CDR3 spans 15 amino acids. Trimming stripped 4 bases from V and 3 bases from J, with 13 bases between. Germline-derived CDR1 and CDR2 are MNHEY and SVGAGI. The CDR3 reads CASSSAGVLGNTIYF. The CDR3 DNA follows: TGTGCCAGCAGTTCCGCAGGGGTACTTGGAAACACCATATATTTT.

The chain joins TRBV19 to TRBJ2-6; D remains unclear. CDR3 size: 15 residues. The germline gives CDR1 LNHDA, CDR2 SQIVND (reference sequence). Trimming shortened V by 4 bases and J by 0 bases, and 7 bases separated the two germline ends. This chain's CDR3 is CASSKDISGANVLTF. The CDR3 DNA reads TGTGCCAGTAGTAAAGACATCTCTGGGGCCAACGTCCTGACTTTC.

This chain links TRBV20-1 with TRBJ2-2; 9 bases align to TRBD1. The V gene end was trimmed by 5 bases and the J gene end by 6 bases; junction bases not matched to a gene: 4. Per the germline V gene, CDR1 is DFQATT and CDR2 is SNEGSKA (reference sequence). The CDR3 length is 13 residues. The CDR3 reads CSAGRTGAGELFF. The CDR3 DNA is TGCAGTGCTGGGAGGACAGGGGCCGGGGAGCTGTTTTTT.

This clonotype has a single count. The chain is built from TRBV3-1 and TRBJ1-1; D gene uncertain. The ends were cut back, 1 base at V and 5 bases at J, with 11 bases in the middle. The CDR3 totals 14 residues. From germline, CDR1 is LGHDT and CDR2 YNNKEL (reference sequence). CDR3 residues: CASSQGTVSTEAFF. DNA of the CDR3: TGTGCCAGCAGCCAAGGTACAGTGTCAACTGAAGCTTTCTTT.

The chain employs TRBV7-2 and TRBJ1-5, with a tentative D call TRBD1 (6 bases). This CDR3 spans 15 amino acids. The V end was cut by 3 bases, the J end by 2 bases, with 11 bases between. Looked up from germline, CDR1 is SGHTA and CDR2 is FQGNSA. CDR3 nucleotide sequence: TGTGCCAGCAGCTTCAGGGGAGGGGGCAATCAGCCCCAGCATTTT. The encoded protein is CASSFRGGGNQPQHF.

The V gene is TRBV6-2 or TRBV6-3, the J gene TRBJ2-5; D possibly uses TRBD1 or TRBD2 (5 bases each). CDR1 is MNHEY and CDR2 is SVGEGT in the germline V gene. V was clipped by 8 bases and J by 6 bases, with 22 bases between them. CDR3 length: 15 amino acids. The DNA of the CDR3 is TGTGCCAGCCGACGGGCAGGGACCCTGGTGAAGACCCAGTACTTC. Protein product: CASRRAGTLVKTQYF.

V gene TRBV7-2 combines with J gene TRBJ2-1, with D uncertain. Trimming shortened V by 11 bases and J by 5 bases, and 16 bases separated the two germline ends. The CDR3 is made up of 13 amino acids. Germline assignment: CDR1 SGHTA and CDR2 FQGNSA. This chain's CDR3 is CAAGSNINNEQFF. CDR3 nucleotide sequence: TGTGCCGCAGGCTCCAACATAAACAATGAGCAGTTCTTC. Variable domain in full (rest from reference TRBV7-2 and TRBJ2-1): GAGVSQSPSNKVTEKGKDVELRCDPISGHTALYWYRQSLGQGLEFLIYFQGNSAPDKSGLPSDRFSAERTGGSVSTLTIQRTQQEDSAVYLCAAGSNINNEQFFGPGTRLTVL.

The chain is built from TRBV12-3 or TRBV12-4 and TRBJ2-2, with 10 bases identical to TRBD2. Losses at the gene ends were 5 bases for V and 2 bases for J; bases not matched to a gene: 8. The CDR3 runs 17 residues. CDR3 sequence: CASSTRTSGINTGELFF. The CDR3 DNA follows: TGTGCCAGCAGTACTCGGACTAGCGGAATTAACACCGGGGAGCTGTTTTTT.

The chain couples TRBV29-1 to TRBJ2-3; D unresolved. The V gene lost 6 bases and the J gene lost 1 base, with 8 bases spanning the gap. The length of the CDR3 is 12 residues. Germline values: CDR1 SQVTM, CDR2 ANQGSEA. CDR3 in amino acids: CSVQIGTDTQYF. In nucleotides, the CDR3 is TGCAGCGTACAGATAGGCACAGATACGCAGTATTTT.

The gene calls are TRBV29-1 and TRBJ1-1; D not certain. V was pared by 5 bases and J by 0 bases, with 10 bases between. The CDR3 sequence is 13 residues long. CDR1 is SQVTM and CDR2 is ANQGSEA in the germline V gene. The CDR3 reads CSVFQALNTEAFF. DNA for the CDR3: TGCAGCGTTTTTCAGGCACTGAACACTGAAGCTTTCTTT.

The rearrangement joins TRBV3-1 to TRBJ2-4, with D possibly matching TRBD2 (5 bases). V was trimmed by 0 bases and J by 0 bases, leaving 18 bases between them. The germline CDR1 and CDR2 sequences are LGHDT and YNNKEL (reference sequence). CDR3 length: 19 residues. For the CDR3, the DNA is TGTGCCAGCAGCCAAGACAACGGGAAAGCACCCCTAGCCAAAAACATTCAGTACTTC. Translating it yields CASSQDNGKAPLAKNIQYF.

The J gene is TRBJ2-7, the V gene TRBV4-1; either TRBD1 or TRBD2 may supply D (5 bases each). The germline V and J ends were trimmed by 0 bases and 4 bases, with 13 bases remaining between them. Germline assignment: CDR1 MGHRA and CDR2 YSYEKL. The CDR3 covers 15 residues. CDR3 sequence: CASSQDPGPGYEQYF. DNA of the CDR3: TGCGCCAGCAGCCAAGATCCGGGGCCCGGGTACGAGCAGTACTTC.

V is TRBV4-3 and J is TRBJ2-7; 7 bases map to TRBD2. This CDR3 contains 14 residues. Per the germline V gene, CDR1 is LGHNA and CDR2 is YSLEER. The junction had 3 bases not matched to a gene; V was cut back by 1 base and J by 3 bases. The CDR3 DNA sequence: TGCGCCAGCAGCCAAGGGGCTAGCGGCTACGAGCAGTACTTC. Protein sequence: CASSQGASGYEQYF.

This clonotype has only one observation. The rearrangement uses TRBV7-2 and TRBJ2-3; D not resolved. V lost 2 bases, J lost 2 bases, and 5 bases lay in between. CDR1 SGHTA and CDR2 FQGNSA come from the germline V gene. The CDR3 sequence is 13 residues long. The CDR3 sequence is CASSLTPTDTQYF. CDR3 DNA: TGTGCCAGCAGCTTAACACCCACAGATACGCAGTATTTT.

V gene TRBV6-2 or TRBV6-3 combines with J gene TRBJ1-5; possible D gene TRBD1, 5 bases. The V end lost 4 bases, the J end lost 2 bases, and 9 bases lay between the germline ends. Germline values: CDR1 MNHEY, CDR2 SVGEGT. The CDR3 consists of 14 residues. The CDR3 region is CASSWGSGNQPQHF. CDR3 coding DNA: TGTGCCAGCAGTTGGGGCAGCGGCAATCAGCCCCAGCATTTT.

A few counts support this clonotype. One end of the junction fails to match germline, which may point to a read error. The chain joins TRBV7-7 to TRBJ2-7; tentatively, D is TRBD1 (5 bases). The CDR3 length is 15 residues. CDR1 is SSHAT, CDR2 FNYEAQ, per germline (reference sequence). The CDR3 protein is CASSSPDRTHYEQYF. CDR3 DNA: TGTGCTAGCAGCTCCCCTGACAGAACCCACTACGAGCAGTACTTC.

J is TRBJ1-2 and V is TRBV6-5; possibly TRBD1 for D (5 bases). This CDR3 is 13 amino acids long. The germline V gene encodes CDR1 MNHEY and CDR2 SVGAGI. Trimming took off 6 bases at V and 6 bases at J, with 14 bases between the two ends. The CDR3 sequence: CASRATATNGYTF. DNA for the CDR3: TGTGCCAGCAGGGCGACAGCTACTAATGGCTACACCTTC.

For this clonotype: One end of the junction fails to match germline, which may point to a read error. The chain combines TRBV7-3 with TRBJ2-1, with D perhaps TRBD2 (6 bases). From germline, CDR1 is SGHTA and CDR2 FQGTGA. This CDR3 comprises 13 residues. The CDR3 DNA reads TGTGCCAGCAGATTAATCCCGGGAGACGAGCAGTTCTTC. Protein sequence: CASRLIPGDEQFF.

The rearrangement uses TRBV7-2 and TRBJ2-7; 10 bases fit TRBD1. Trimming took 5 bases from V and 5 from J; bases not matched to a gene: 6. Germline assignment: CDR1 SGHTA and CDR2 FQGNSA. The CDR3 runs to 14 residues. The CDR3 here is CASSPGQGVDEQYF. In nucleotides, the CDR3 is TGTGCCAGCAGCCCAGGACAGGGGGTCGACGAGCAGTACTTC.

The J gene is TRBJ1-3, the V gene TRBV12-3 or TRBV12-4; D is ambiguous. V shed 3 bases and J shed 8 bases, with 11 bases lying between them. The CDR3 spans 13 residues. CDR3 loop: CASSFPPGYTIYF. CDR3 sequence (DNA): TGTGCCAGCAGTTTCCCTCCCGGATACACCATATATTTT.

The rearrangement joins TRBV7-2 to TRBJ2-7, with unresolved D. Germline CDR1 and CDR2: SGHTA and FQGNSA. Deletions cut 6 bases from V and 5 bases from J, with 14 bases between. The CDR3 extends over 13 amino acids. The CDR3 sequence: CASRLRMSDEQYF. The CDR3 nucleotides read TGTGCCAGCAGGCTCCGCATGTCGGACGAGCAGTACTTC.

J is TRBJ2-2 and V is TRBV7-2; TRBD1 agrees at 7 bases. CDR1 SGHTA and CDR2 FQGNSA come from the germline V gene. The CDR3 spans 15 residues. The V and J ends lost 5 bases and 6 bases, in that order; junction bases with no gene match: 9. In DNA form, the CDR3 reads TGTGCCAGCAGCAGCCGGGACAGAGTTTCCGGGGAGCTGTTTTTT. Residues: CASSSRDRVSGELFF.